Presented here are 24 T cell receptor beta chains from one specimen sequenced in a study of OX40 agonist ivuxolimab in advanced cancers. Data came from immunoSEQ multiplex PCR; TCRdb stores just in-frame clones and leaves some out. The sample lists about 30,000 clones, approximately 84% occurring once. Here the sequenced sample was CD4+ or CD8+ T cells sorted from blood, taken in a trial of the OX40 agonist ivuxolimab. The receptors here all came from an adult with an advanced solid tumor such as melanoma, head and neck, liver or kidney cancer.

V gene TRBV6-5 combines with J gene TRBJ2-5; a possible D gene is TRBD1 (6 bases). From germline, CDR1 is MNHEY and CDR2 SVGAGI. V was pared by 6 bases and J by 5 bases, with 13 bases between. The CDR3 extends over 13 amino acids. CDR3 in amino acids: CASSQDSAETQYF. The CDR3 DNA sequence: TGTGCCAGCAGCCAGGACAGCGCGGAGACCCAGTACTTC.

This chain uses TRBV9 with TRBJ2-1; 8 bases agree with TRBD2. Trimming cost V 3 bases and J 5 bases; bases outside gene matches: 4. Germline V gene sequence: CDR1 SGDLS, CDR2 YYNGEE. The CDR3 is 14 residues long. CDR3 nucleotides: TGTGCCAGCAGCGGGATAGCGGGACACAATGAGCAGTTCTTC. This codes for CASSGIAGHNEQFF. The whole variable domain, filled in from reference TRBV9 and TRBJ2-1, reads DSGVTQTPKHLITATGQRVTLRCSPRSGDLSVYWYQQSLDQGLQFLIQYYNGEERAKGNILERFSAQQFPDLHSELNLSSLELGDSALYFCASSGIAGHNEQFFGPGTRLTVL.

The CDR3 DNA reads as TGTGCTAGTGGTTCGGACAGGGATTCTGGAAACACCATATATTTT. This gives the protein CASGSDRDSGNTIYF. J is TRBJ1-3 and V is TRBV12-5; 8 bases align to TRBD1. Looked up from germline, CDR1 is LGHNT and CDR2 is FRNRAP. With 4 bases clipped from V and 1 base from J, the junction kept 3 bases outside the gene matches. This CDR3 is 15 amino acids long.

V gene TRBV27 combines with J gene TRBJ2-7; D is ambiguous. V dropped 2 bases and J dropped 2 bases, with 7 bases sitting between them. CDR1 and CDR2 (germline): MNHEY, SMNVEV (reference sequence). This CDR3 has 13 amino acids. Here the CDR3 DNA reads TGTGCCAGCAGTTTAGGAGCCCCCTACGAGCAGTACTTC. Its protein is CASSLGAPYEQYF.

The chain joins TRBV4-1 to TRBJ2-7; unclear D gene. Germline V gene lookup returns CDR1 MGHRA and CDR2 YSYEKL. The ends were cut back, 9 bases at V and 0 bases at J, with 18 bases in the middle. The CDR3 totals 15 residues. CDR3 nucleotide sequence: TGCGCCAGTAACTCAAGAAGAGGCAGCTCCTACGAGCAGTACTTC. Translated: CASNSRRGSSYEQYF.

CDR3 sequence (DNA): TGTGCCAGCAGCTTAGGACGAGGGGCCAACGAGCAGTACTTC. Protein: CASSLGRGANEQYF. V and J are TRBV11-2 and TRBJ2-7; possibly TRBD1 or TRBD2 for D (5 bases each). V lost 1 base and J 5 bases, leaving 12 bases between the germline ends. Germline V gene data show CDR1 as SGHAT and CDR2 as FQNNGV. CDR3 length: 14 residues.

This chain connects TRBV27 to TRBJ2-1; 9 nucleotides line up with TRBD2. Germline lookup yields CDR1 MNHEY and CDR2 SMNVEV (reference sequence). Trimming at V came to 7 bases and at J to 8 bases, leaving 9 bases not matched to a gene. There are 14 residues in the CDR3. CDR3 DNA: TGTGCCAGCACTGGACTAGCGAGATTTGATGAGCAGTTCTTC. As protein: CASTGLARFDEQFF.

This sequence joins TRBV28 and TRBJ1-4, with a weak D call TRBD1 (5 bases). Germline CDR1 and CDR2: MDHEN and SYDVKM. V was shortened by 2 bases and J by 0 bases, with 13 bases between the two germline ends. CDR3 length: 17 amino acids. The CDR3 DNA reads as TGTGCCAGCAGTTTAGTGGCAGGGCCAGCAACTAATGAAAAACTGTTTTTT. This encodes CASSLVAGPATNEKLFF.

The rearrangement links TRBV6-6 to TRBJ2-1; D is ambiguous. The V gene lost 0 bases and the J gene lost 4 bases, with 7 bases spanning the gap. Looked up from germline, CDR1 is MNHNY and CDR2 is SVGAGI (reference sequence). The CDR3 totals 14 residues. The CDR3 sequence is CASSYSLEYNEQFF. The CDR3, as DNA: TGTGCCAGCAGTTACTCGTTGGAGTACAATGAGCAGTTCTTC.

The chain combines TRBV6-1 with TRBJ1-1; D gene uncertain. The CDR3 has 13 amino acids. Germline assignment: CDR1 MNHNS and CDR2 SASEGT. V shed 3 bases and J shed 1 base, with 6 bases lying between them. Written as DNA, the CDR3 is TGTGCCAGCAGTGATTTGAGGAACACTGAAGCTTTCTTT. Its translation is CASSDLRNTEAFF.

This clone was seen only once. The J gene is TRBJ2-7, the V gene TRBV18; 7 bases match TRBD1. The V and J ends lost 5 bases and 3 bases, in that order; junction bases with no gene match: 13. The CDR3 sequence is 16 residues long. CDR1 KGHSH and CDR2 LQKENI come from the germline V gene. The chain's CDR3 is CASSVGFGDSFYEQYF. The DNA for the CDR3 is TGTGCCAGCTCAGTGGGCTTCGGGGACAGTTTCTACGAGCAGTACTTC.

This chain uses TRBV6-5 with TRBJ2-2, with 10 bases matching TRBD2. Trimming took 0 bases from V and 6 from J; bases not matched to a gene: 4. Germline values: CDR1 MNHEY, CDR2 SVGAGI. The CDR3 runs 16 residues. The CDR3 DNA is TGTGCCAGCAGTTACTCGCTAGCGGGAGCAGCCGGGGAGCTGTTTTTT. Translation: CASSYSLAGAAGELFF.

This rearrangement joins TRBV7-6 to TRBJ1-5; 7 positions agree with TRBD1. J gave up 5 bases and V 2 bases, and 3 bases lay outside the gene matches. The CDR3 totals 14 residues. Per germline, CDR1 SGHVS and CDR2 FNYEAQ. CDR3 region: CASSLNRGDQPQHF. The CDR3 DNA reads TGTGCCAGCAGCTTAAACAGGGGTGATCAGCCCCAGCATTTT.

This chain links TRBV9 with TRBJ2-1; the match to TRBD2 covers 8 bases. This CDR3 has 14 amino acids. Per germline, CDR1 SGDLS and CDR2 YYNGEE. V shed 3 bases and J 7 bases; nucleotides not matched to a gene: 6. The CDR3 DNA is TGTGCCAGCAGCGGCGCCGGGACTAGTAATGAGCAGTTCTTC. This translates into CASSGAGTSNEQFF. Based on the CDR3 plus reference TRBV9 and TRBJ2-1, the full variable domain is DSGVTQTPKHLITATGQRVTLRCSPRSGDLSVYWYQQSLDQGLQFLIQYYNGEERAKGNILERFSAQQFPDLHSELNLSSLELGDSALYFCASSGAGTSNEQFFGPGTRLTVL.

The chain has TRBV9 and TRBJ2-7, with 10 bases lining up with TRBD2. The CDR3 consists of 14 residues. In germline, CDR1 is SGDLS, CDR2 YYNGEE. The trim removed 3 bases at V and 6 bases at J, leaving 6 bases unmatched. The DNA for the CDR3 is TGTGCCAGCAGCGGGACTAGCGGAACTTTCGAGCAGTACTTC. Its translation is CASSGTSGTFEQYF.

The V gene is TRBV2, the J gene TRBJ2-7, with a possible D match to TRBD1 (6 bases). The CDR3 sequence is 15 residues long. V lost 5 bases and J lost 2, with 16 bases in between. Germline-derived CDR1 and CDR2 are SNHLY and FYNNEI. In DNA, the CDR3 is TGTGCCAGCAGTAACCTCGGGACAACCACCTACGAGCAGTACTTC. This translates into CASSNLGTTTYEQYF.

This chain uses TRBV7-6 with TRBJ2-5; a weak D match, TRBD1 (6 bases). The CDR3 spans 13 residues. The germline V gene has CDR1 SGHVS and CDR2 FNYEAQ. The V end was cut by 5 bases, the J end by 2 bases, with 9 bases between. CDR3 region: CASSPDRQETQYF. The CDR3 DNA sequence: TGTGCCAGCAGCCCCGACAGGCAAGAGACCCAGTACTTC. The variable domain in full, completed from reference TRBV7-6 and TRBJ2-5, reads GAGVSQSPRYKVTKRGQDVALRCDPISGHVSLYWYRQALGQGPEFLTYFNYEAQQDKSGLPNDRFSAERPEGSISTLTIQRTEQRDSAMYRCASSPDRQETQYFGPGTRLLVL.

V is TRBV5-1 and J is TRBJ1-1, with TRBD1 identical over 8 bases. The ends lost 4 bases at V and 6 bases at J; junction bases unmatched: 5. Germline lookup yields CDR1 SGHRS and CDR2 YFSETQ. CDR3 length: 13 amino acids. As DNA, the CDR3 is TGCGCCAGCAGCCCCTGGACAGGGCCTGAAGCTTTCTTT. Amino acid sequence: CASSPWTGPEAFF.

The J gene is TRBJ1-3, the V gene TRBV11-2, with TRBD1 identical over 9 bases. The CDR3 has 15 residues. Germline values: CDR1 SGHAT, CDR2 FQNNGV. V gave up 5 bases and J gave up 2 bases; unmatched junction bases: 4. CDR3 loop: CASSVDRGTGNTIYF. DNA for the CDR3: TGTGCCAGCAGCGTCGACAGGGGGACTGGAAACACCATATATTTT. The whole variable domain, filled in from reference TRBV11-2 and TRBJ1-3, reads EAGVAQSPRYKIIEKRQSVAFWCNPISGHATLYWYQQILGQGPKLLIQFQNNGVVDDSQLPKDRFSAERLKGVDSTLKIQPAKLEDSAVYLCASSVDRGTGNTIYFGEGSWLTVV.

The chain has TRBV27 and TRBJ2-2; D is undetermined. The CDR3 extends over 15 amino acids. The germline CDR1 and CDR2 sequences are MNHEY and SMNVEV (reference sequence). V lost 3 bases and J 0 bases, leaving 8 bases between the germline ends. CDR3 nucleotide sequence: TGTGCCAGCAGTTTTGGATACTCGAACACCGGGGAGCTGTTTTTT. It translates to CASSFGYSNTGELFF.

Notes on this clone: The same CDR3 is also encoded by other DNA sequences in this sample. CDR3 sequence: CASSLGTNTEAFF. In DNA form, the CDR3 reads TGTGCCAGCAGTTTGGGCACGAACACTGAAGCTTTCTTT. This chain connects TRBV27 to TRBJ1-1; unclear D gene. Germline V gives CDR1 MNHEY, CDR2 SMNVEV (reference sequence). This CDR3 is built from 13 residues. V lost 3 bases and J 1 base, leaving 6 bases between the germline ends.

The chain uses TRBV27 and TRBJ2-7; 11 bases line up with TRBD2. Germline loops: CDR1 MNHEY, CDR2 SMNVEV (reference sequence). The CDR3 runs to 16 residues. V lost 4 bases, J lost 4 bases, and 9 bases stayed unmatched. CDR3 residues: CASSSISGRALYEQYF. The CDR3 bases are TGTGCCAGCAGTTCAATTAGCGGGAGGGCCTTATACGAGCAGTACTTC.

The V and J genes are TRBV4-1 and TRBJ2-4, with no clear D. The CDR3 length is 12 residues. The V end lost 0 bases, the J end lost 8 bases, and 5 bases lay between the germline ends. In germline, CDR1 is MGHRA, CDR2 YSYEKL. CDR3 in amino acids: CASSQEGYIQYF. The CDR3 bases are TGCGCCAGCAGCCAAGAAGGGTACATTCAGTACTTC.

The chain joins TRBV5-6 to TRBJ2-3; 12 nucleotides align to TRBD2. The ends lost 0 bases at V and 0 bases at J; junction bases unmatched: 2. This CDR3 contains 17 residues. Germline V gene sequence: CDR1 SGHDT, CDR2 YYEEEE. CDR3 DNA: TGTGCCAGCAGCTTGGGACTAGCGGGAGTTAGCACAGATACGCAGTATTTT. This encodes CASSLGLAGVSTDTQYF. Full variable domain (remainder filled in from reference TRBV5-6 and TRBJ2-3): DAGVTQSPTHLIKTRGQQVTLRCSPKSGHDTVSWYQQALGQGPQFIFQYYEEEERQRGNFPDRFSGHQFPNYSSELNVNALLLGDSALYLCASSLGLAGVSTDTQYFGPGTRLTVL.